Listed below are T cell receptor beta chains from one sample, sequenced in a study of T cells after yellow fever vaccination. MiXCR, applied by TCRdb to the 5' RACE reads, yields one record per CDR3 protein. Here the sample spans approximately 32,000 distinct CDR3 sequences, under 4.5% being singletons. Sequenced here: CD8+ T cells sorted from PBMCs, sampled 5 days after the yellow fever booster vaccination. The receptors shown here come from a man aged 25 to 45 who received the YFV17D yellow fever vaccine. Each CDR3 is given with its conserved first and last residue. D genes are given only for firm matches.

V gene,D gene,CDR3 length,CDR3 protein
TRBV7-6,NA,14,CASSLVRVGSPAFF
TRBV20-1,TRBD2,14,CSAMGGTSGYEQYF
TRBV6-2/TRBV6-3,NA,11,CASSRGYEQYF
TRBV7-7,TRBD2,15,CASSFGTSDTGELFF
TRBV5-1,NA,14,CARTEARKRETQYF
TRBV9,TRBD1,15,CASSAGQLDTDTQYF
TRBV28,NA,16,CASSLPAAHFNNEQFF
TRBV7-9,NA,12,CASSLEMEGAFF
TRBV12-3/TRBV12-4,NA,11,CASRSGTEAFF
TRBV24-1,NA,14,CATGGFGGENEQFF
TRBV27,NA,14,CASMPVWPNQPQHF
TRBV14,NA,13,CASSQDLTDTQYF
TRBV6-1,TRBD1,15,CASSLATGGTGELFF
TRBV5-1,TRBD1,16,CASSLEGTGVSGELFF
TRBV5-1,NA,14,CASSSAGEEAEAFF
TRBV20-1,NA,14,CSIDPNPQSYEQYF
TRBV15,NA,16,CANSSLRGAITDTQYF
TRBV2,TRBD2,18,CTSCEGRVGTRSYNEQFF
TRBV6-2/TRBV6-3,NA,12,CASSYTSNVQYF
TRBV15,NA,10,CATGLSPQVF
TRBV12-3/TRBV12-4,NA,12,CASKPGGETQYF
TRBV2,NA,11,CVILLGYEQYF
TRBV23-1,TRBD1,17,CASSQKQGFLFCNEQFF
TRBV6-5,NA,16,CASSYSDSHILETQYF
TRBV29-1,TRBD2,14,CSSRGVDGENIQYF
TRBV5-4,TRBD1,15,CASSLGGQITGELFF
TRBV18,TRBD1,14,CASSPTGGIGTQYF
TRBV18,NA,16,CASSPNESGTYNEQFF
TRBV20-1,TRBD2,17,CSARGLAGETGYNEQFF
TRBV14,NA,14,CASSQVAFNNEQFF
TRBV5-1,NA,16,CASKKYEGLSYNEQFF
TRBV7-2,TRBD2,15,CASSLGGSSVDTQYF
TRBV6-2/TRBV6-3,TRBD1,14,CASSYSTGGYEQYF
TRBV20-1,TRBD1,13,CSGTPGQSYEQYF
TRBV14,TRBD2,16,CASSQRSGRTYNEQFF
TRBV15,NA,17,CATSRVSGSESTDTQYF
TRBV7-9,NA,18,CASSFIVTTGQKTETQYF
TRBV5-1,NA,14,CASSQRQDNYEQYF
TRBV7-9,NA,13,CASSLIQGSEQYF
TRBV20-1,NA,13,CSASPPIYNEQFF
TRBV4-3,NA,12,CASSQPTGELFF
TRBV7-2,NA,19,CASSLRLDLELGPYNEQFF
TRBV7-2,TRBD2,17,CASSSSPTSGRAYEQFF
TRBV6-5,NA,13,CASSYSRGSQEFF
TRBV4-3,TRBD2,16,CASSQDLAGVMLEQYF
TRBV7-9,NA,16,CASSLASLESTDTQYF
TRBV2,NA,13,CASTTDSTGELFF
TRBV20-1,NA,15,CSATGLEGAINEQFF
TRBV27,TRBD2,17,CASSSVGPGTSGYEQFF
TRBV9,NA,15,CASSMRPQQGNTIYF
TRBV5-4,NA,16,CASSLGVGLPGYEQYF
TRBV6-6,TRBD2,14,CASREREGWYEQYF
TRBV5-7,NA,13,CASSWSGVYEQYF
TRBV29-1,NA,13,CSVPAGLQETQYF
TRBV27,NA,15,CASSLRGKKNQPQHF
TRBV29-1,NA,13,CSVDQGGDNEQFF
TRBV7-7,TRBD1,15,CASSLGTGESYEQYF
TRBV7-6,NA,15,CASSPAGQSSYEQYF
TRBV7-9,NA,14,CASSGGSLYNEQFF
TRBV6-2/TRBV6-3,NA,11,CASTMNTEAFF